The rows below give T cell receptor beta chains drawn from one sample of a study of blood T cell repertoires in COVID-19. Some clones are missing from TCRdb's copy, which holds only in-frame ones; the method was immunoSEQ multiplex PCR. In the table there are about 380,000 clones, over 75% of which are singletons. The source material was PBMCs or T cells enriched from blood (not recorded which). These receptors were taken from a man aged 30 to 45 who had recovered from COVID-19. The CDR3 runs from the conserved cysteine through the conserved F or W.

>TRBV5-1|TRBJ2-3
CASSRGSGASTDTQYF
>TRBV6-5|TRBJ1-2
CASRTRALYGYTF
>TRBV7-9|TRBJ2-7
CASSLAAGIYEQYF
>TRBV14|TRBJ2-7
CASSHSQGKRGGPDEQYF
>TRBV9|TRBJ2-5
CASSPDREVETQYF
>TRBV7-9|TRBJ1-1
CASSRTGGATEAFF
>TRBV4-1|TRBJ2-3
CASSQDRGGSGDTQYF
>TRBV4-1|TRBJ2-1
CASSQDQGQFYNEQFF
>TRBV5-4|TRBJ2-5
CASSSPGFQETQYF
>TRBV19|TRBJ2-3
CASSSPPTQYF
>TRBV18|TRBJ2-3
CASSPQGLAGPDTQYF
>TRBV4-3|TRBJ2-2
CASSQDKWGAGELFF
>TRBV3-1/TRBV3-2|TRBJ1-5
CASSHSPGTGKSIQPQHF
>TRBV6-5|TRBJ1-1
CASRDINRATEAFF
>TRBV27|TRBJ2-5
CASSFRGGLETQYF
>TRBV10-2|TRBJ1-2
CASSLTNYGYTF
>TRBV10-1|TRBJ1-1
CASSLDRSNTEAFF
>TRBV9|TRBJ2-3
CASSVVGSPDTQYF
>TRBV30|TRBJ1-3
CISGNTIYF
>TRBV19|TRBJ1-5
CASSFTGTANQPQHF
>TRBV10-3|TRBJ1-1
CAISLTGVNTEAFF
>TRBV5-1|TRBJ1-2
CASSSTQVSTTYGYTF
>TRBV7-9|TRBJ2-7
CASSLGLGTAYYEQYF
>TRBV7-9|TRBJ1-1
CASSSRGAPGTEAFF
>TRBV9|TRBJ1-2
CASSMEDRGYGYTF
>TRBV3-1/TRBV3-2|TRBJ1-6
CASTLDRGPNSPLHF
>TRBV2|TRBJ1-5
CASSLGHPPQHF
>TRBV6-4|TRBJ2-1
CASSDSSNNEQFF
>TRBV29-1|TRBJ1-5
CSAKTGERQPQHF
>TRBV30|TRBJ1-4
CAWSVARYTNEKLFF
>TRBV18|TRBJ2-2
CASSPETVSTGELFF
>TRBV11-2|TRBJ1-4
CASSLAGVGEKLFF
>TRBV6-6|TRBJ1-6
CASNQAYNSPLHF